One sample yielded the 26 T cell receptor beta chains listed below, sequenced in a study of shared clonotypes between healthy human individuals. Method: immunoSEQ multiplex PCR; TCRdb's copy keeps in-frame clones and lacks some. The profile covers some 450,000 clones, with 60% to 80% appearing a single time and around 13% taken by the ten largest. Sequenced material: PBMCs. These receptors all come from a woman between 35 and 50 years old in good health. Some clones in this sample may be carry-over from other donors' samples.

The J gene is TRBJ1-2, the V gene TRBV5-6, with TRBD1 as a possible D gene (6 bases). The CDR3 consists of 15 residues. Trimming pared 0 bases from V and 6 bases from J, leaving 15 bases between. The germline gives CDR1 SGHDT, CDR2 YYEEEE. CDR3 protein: CASSLEGGRGHGYTF. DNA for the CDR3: TGTGCCAGCAGCTTGGAGGGGGGCAGAGGGCATGGCTACACCTTC.

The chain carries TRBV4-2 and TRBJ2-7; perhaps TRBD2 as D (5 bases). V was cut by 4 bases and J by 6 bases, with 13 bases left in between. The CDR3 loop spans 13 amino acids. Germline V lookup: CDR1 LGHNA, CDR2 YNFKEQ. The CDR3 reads CASSPQKGVEQYF. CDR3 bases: TGTGCCAGCAGCCCCCAGAAGGGAGTCGAGCAGTACTTC.

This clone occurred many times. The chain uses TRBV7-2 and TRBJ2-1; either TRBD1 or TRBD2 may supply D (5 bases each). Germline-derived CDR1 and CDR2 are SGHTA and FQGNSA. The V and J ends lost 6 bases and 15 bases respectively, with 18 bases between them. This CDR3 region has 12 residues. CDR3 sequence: CASRLTGSGWFF. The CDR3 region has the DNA TGTGCCAGCAGGCTAACAGGTTCGGGATGGTTCTTC.

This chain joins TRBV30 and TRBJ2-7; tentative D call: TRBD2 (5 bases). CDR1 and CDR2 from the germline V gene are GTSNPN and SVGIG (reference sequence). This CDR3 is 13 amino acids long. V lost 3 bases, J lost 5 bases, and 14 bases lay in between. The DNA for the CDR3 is TGTGCCTGGAGAGAAACTAGTTTCGACGAGCAGTACTTC. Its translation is CAWRETSFDEQYF. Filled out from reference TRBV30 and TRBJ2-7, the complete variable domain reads SQTIHQWPATLVQPVGSPLSLECTVEGTSNPNLYWYRQAAGRGLQLLFYSVGIGQISSEVPQNLSASRPQDRQFILSSKKLLLSDSGFYLCAWRETSFDEQYFGPGTRLTVT.

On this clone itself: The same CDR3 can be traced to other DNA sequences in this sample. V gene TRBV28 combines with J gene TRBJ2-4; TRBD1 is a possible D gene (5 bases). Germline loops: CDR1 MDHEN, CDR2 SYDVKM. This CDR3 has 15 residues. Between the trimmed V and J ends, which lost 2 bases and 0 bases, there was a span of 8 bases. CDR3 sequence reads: CASSLGQLAKNIQYF. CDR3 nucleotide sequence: TGTGCCAGCAGTTTAGGACAACTAGCCAAAAACATTCAGTACTTC.

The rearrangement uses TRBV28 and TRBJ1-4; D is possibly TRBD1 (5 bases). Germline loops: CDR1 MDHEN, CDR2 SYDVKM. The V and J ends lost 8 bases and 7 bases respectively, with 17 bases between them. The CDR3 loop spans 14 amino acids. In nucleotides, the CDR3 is TGTGCCAGCTTAACCCCCGGACAAGGTGAAAAACTGTTTTTT. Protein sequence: CASLTPGQGEKLFF.

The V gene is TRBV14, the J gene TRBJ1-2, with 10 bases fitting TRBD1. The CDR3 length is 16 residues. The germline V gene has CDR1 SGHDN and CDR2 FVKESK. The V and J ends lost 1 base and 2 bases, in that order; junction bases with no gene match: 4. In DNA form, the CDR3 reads TGTGCCAGCAGCCAAGGGCGACAGGGGGCGAACTATGGCTACACCTTC. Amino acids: CASSQGRQGANYGYTF.

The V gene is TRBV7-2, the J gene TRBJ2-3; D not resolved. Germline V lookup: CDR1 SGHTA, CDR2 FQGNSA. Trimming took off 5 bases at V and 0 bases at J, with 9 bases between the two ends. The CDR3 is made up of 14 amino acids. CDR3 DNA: TGTGCCAGCAGCGCGCAGACCAGCACAGATACGCAGTATTTT. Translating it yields CASSAQTSTDTQYF.

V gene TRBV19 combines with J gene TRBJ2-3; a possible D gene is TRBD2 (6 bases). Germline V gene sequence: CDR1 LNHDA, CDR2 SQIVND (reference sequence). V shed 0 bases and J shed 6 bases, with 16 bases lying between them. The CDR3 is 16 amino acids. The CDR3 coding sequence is TGTGCCAGTAGTATAGAAAGAGGGGAGGCCTACGATACGCAGTATTTT. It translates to CASSIERGEAYDTQYF.

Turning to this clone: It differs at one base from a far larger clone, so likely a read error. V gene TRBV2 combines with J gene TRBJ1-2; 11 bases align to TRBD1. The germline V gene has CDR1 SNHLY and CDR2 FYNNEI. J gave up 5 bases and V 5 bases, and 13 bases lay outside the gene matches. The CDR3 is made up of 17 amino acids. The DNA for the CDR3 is TGTGCCAGCAGTCAGTTTGGGACAGGGGGATCGAGTTATGGCTACACCTTC. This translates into CASSQFGTGGSSYGYTF.

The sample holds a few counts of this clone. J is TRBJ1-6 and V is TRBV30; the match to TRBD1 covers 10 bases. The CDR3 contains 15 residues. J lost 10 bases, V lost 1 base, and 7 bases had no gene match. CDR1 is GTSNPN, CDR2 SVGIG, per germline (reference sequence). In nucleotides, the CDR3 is TGTGCCTGGAGTGCAGGGACAGGGGAGGAATCACCCCTCCACTTT. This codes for CAWSAGTGEESPLHF.

The CDR3 loop is CASSPTWGHQETQYF. The CDR3 DNA reads as TGTGCCAGCAGCCCCACGTGGGGGCACCAAGAGACCCAGTACTTC. The rearrangement joins TRBV7-2 to TRBJ2-5; a weak D match, TRBD1 (6 bases). V dropped 5 bases and J dropped 0 bases, with 13 bases sitting between them. This CDR3 has 15 residues. Germline loops: CDR1 SGHTA, CDR2 FQGNSA.

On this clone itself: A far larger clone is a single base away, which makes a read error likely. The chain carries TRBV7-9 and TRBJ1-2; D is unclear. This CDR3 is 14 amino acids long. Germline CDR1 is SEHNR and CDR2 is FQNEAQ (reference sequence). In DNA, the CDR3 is TGTGCCGGCAGGCCGGACTCAGAACCTTATGGCTACACCTTC. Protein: CAGRPDSEPYGYTF.

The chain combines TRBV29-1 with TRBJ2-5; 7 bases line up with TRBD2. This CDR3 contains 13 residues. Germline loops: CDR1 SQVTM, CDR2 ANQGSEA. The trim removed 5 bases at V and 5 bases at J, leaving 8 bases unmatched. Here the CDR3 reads CSVWREGLETQYF. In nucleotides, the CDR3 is TGCAGCGTTTGGAGGGAGGGGCTGGAGACCCAGTACTTC.

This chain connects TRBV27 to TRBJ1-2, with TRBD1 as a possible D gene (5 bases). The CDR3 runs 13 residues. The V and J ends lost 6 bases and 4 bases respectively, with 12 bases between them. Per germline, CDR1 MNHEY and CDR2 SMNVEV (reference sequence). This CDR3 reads CASSPLGVYGYTF. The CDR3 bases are TGTGCCAGCAGCCCTTTGGGGGTCTATGGCTACACCTTC.

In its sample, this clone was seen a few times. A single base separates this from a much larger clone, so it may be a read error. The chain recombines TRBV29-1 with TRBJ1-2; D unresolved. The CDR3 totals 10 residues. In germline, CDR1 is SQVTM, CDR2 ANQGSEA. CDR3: CSVPFNGCTF. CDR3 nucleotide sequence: TGCAGCGTTCCTTTCAACGGCTGCACCTTC.

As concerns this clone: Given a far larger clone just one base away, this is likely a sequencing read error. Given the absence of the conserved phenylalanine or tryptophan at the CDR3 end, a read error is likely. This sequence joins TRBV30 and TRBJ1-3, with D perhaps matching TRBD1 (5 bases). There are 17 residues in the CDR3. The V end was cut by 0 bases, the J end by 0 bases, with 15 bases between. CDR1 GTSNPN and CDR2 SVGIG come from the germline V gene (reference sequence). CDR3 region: CAWSVRGRYISGNTIYY. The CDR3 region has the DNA TGTGCCTGGAGTGTTAGGGGTCGGTATATCTCTGGAAACACCATATATTAT.

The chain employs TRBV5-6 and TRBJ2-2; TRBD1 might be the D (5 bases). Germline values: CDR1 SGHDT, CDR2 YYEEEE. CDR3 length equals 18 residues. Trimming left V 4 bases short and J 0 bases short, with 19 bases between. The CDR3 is CASSRRAFQGSNTGELFF. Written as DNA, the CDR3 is TGTGCCAGCAGCAGAAGAGCTTTCCAGGGCTCGAACACCGGGGAGCTGTTTTTT.

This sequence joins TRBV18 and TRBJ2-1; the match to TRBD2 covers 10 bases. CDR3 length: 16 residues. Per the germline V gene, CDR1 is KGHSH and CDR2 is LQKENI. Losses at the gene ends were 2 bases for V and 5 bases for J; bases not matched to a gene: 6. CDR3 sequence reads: CASSPRTSGRDNEQFF. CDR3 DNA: TGTGCCAGCTCACCAAGAACGAGCGGGAGGGACAATGAGCAGTTCTTC.

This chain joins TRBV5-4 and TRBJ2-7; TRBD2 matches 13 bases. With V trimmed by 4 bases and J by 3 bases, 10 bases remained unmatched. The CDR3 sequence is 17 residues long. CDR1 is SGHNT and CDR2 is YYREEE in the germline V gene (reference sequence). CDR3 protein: CASSPNGLAGVSYEQYF. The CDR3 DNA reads TGTGCCAGCAGCCCCAATGGACTAGCGGGAGTAAGCTACGAGCAGTACTTC.

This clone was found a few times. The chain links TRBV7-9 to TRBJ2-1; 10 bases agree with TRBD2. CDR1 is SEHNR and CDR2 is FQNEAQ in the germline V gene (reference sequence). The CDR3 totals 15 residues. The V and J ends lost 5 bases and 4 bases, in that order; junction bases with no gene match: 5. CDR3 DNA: TGTGCCAGCAGCCGAGGACTAGCGGATTACAATGAGCAGTTCTTC. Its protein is CASSRGLADYNEQFF.

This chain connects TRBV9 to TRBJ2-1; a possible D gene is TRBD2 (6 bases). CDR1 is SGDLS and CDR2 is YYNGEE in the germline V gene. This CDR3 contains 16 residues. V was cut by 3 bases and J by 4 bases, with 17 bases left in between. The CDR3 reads CASSAFLEGLYNEQFF. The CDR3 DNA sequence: TGTGCCAGCAGCGCCTTCTTGGAGGGTTTGTACAATGAGCAGTTCTTC. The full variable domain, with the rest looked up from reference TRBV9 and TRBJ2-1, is DSGVTQTPKHLITATGQRVTLRCSPRSGDLSVYWYQQSLDQGLQFLIQYYNGEERAKGNILERFSAQQFPDLHSELNLSSLELGDSALYFCASSAFLEGLYNEQFFGPGTRLTVL.

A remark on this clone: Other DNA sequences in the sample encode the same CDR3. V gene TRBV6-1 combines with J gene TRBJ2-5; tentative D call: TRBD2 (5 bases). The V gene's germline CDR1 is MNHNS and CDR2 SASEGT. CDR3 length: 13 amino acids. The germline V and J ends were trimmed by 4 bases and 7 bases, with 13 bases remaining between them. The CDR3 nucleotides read TGTGCCAGCAGTGCAAGCGAGGGAAGGACCCAGTACTTC. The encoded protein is CASSASEGRTQYF.

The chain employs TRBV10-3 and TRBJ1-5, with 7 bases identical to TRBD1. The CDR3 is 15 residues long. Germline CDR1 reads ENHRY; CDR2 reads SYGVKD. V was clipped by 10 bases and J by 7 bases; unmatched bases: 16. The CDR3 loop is CATSEGQTFGQPQHF. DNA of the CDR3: TGTGCCACCAGCGAGGGACAGACCTTCGGGCAGCCCCAGCATTTT.

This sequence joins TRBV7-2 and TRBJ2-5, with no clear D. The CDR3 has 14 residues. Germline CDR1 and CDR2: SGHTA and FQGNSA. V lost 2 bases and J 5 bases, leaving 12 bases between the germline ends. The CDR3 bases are TGTGCCAGCAGCTTATTGTTTAGTAGCGAGACCCAGTACTTC. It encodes CASSLLFSSETQYF.

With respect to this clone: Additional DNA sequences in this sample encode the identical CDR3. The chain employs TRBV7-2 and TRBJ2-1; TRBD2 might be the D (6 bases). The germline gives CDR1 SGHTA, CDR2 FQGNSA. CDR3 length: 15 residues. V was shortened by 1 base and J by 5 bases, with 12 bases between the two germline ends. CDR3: CASSLDPGLHNEQFF. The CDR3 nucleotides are TGTGCCAGCAGCTTAGACCCGGGACTCCACAATGAGCAGTTCTTC. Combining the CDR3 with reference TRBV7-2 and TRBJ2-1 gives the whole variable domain GAGVSQSPSNKVTEKGKDVELRCDPISGHTALYWYRQSLGQGLEFLIYFQGNSAPDKSGLPSDRFSAERTGGSVSTLTIQRTQQEDSAVYLCASSLDPGLHNEQFFGPGTRLTVL.